These T cell receptor beta chains were read from a single sample in a study of blood T cell repertoires in COVID-19. Assay: immunoSEQ multiplex PCR; the TCRdb copy retains only in-frame clones and omits some. This sample carries roughly 250,000 clones, roughly 87% of them seen once, and the ten largest clones take about 7%. Sequencing was carried out using peripheral blood. These receptors all come from a man in his fifties or sixties who had recovered from COVID-19. Each CDR3 is given with its conserved first and last residue. D genes are given only for firm matches. Not all rows give a size; the values are once, few, many and, for expanded clones, a class.

>NA|TRBJ1-4|TRBV11-2|NA
CASSSGVAANEKLFF
TGTGCCAGCAGCTCAGGGGTGGCTGCTAATGAAAAACTGTTTTTT
>TRBD2|TRBJ2-7|TRBV10-2|NA
CASSSSGAYEQYF
TGCGCCAGTTCAAGCAGCGGGGCCTACGAGCAGTACTTC
>TRBD1|TRBJ1-5|TRBV4-1|NA
CASSRASVEGASQPQHF
TGCGCCAGCAGCCGCGCATCTGTGGAGGGGGCGTCTCAGCCCCAGCATTTT
>TRBD1|TRBJ2-3|TRBV24-1|NA
CATSDLPDRDTQYF
TGTGCCACCAGTGATTTACCCGACAGGGACACGCAGTATTTT
>TRBD1|TRBJ2-1|TRBV23-1|NA
CASSQKPDRGSYNEQFF
TGCGCCAGCAGTCAAAAGCCGGACAGGGGTTCCTACAATGAGCAGTTCTTC
>NA|TRBJ1-4|TRBV30|NA
CAWSGTRHLPNEKLFF
TGTGCCTGGAGTGGTACGAGACATCTCCCTAATGAAAAACTGTTTTTT
>TRBD1|TRBJ2-7|TRBV27|NA
CASGRTGASSYEQYF
TGTGCCAGCGGCAGGACAGGTGCCAGCTCCTACGAGCAGTACTTC
>TRBD1|TRBJ2-2|TRBV5-5|few
CASSLIADRGSDGELFF
TGTGCCAGCAGCTTGATAGCGGACAGGGGAAGTGACGGGGAGCTGTTTTTT
>NA|TRBJ1-2|TRBV5-6|NA
CASSYNTGISGYTF
TGTGCCAGCAGCTATAATACAGGGATTAGTGGCTACACCTTC
>TRBD1|TRBJ2-2|TRBV7-2|NA
CASSLPHRGSTTGELFF
TGTGCCAGCAGCTTACCCCACAGGGGGTCGACCACCGGGGAGCTGTTTTTT
>TRBD2|TRBJ2-1|TRBV29-1|NA
CSGELAGGALRYNEQFF
TGCAGCGGGGAATTAGCGGGGGGCGCGTTGAGGTACAATGAGCAGTTCTTC
>NA|TRBJ1-2|TRBV6-1|NA
CASSEVFFGGEGRANYGYTF
TGTGCCAGCAGTGAAGTTTTTTTCGGAGGTGAAGGGCGGGCTAACTATGGCTACACCTTC
>TRBD1|TRBJ2-7|TRBV19|NA
CASSIKRQGDEQYF
TGTGCCAGTAGTATCAAAAGACAGGGGGACGAGCAGTACTTC
>NA|TRBJ1-5|TRBV28|once
CASRTLGQPQHF
TGTGCCAGCAGAACCTTGGGCCAGCCCCAGCATTTT
>TRBD1|TRBJ1-5|TRBV6-5|NA
CASSLTGTGVQPQHF
TGTGCCAGCAGTCTGACGGGGACAGGGGTTCAGCCCCAGCATTTT
>TRBD1|TRBJ1-5|TRBV24-1|NA
CATSASTGFNNQPQHF
TGTGCCACCAGTGCCTCGACAGGGTTTAACAATCAGCCCCAGCATTTT
>NA|TRBJ1-1|TRBV5-1|NA
CASSLASGLNTEAFF
TGCGCCAGCAGCTTGGCCAGTGGTCTGAACACTGAAGCTTTCTTT
>TRBD2|TRBJ2-2|TRBV2|NA
CASSELGGTGELFF
TGTGCCAGCAGTGAATTGGGGGGGACCGGGGAGCTGTTTTTT
>NA|TRBJ2-4|TRBV3-1/TRBV3-2|NA
CASSRGSQGGIQYF
TGTGCCAGCAGCCGCGGGTCCCAAGGGGGCATTCAGTACTTC
>NA|TRBJ2-2|TRBV27|once
CASSLGLAPNTGELFF
TGTGCCAGCAGTTTGGGGCTAGCGCCGAACACCGGGGAGCTGTTTTTT
>NA|TRBJ2-2|TRBV5-1|NA
CASSQGSGELFF
TGCGCCAGCAGCCAGGGATCCGGGGAGCTGTTTTTT
>NA|TRBJ2-1|TRBV3-1/TRBV3-2|NA
CASSPRTAPVYNEQFF
TGTGCCAGCAGCCCCCGCACTGCGCCGGTATACAATGAGCAGTTCTTC
>NA|TRBJ2-7|TRBV4-1|NA
CASSQVRGSEYEQYF
TGCGCCAGCAGCCAAGTTCGCGGCTCGGAGTACGAGCAGTACTTC
>NA|TRBJ2-3|TRBV18|once
CASSPWAGNSDTQYF
TGTGCCAGCTCACCATGGGCGGGGAACTCAGATACGCAGTATTTT
>NA|TRBJ2-1|TRBV7-9|NA
CASSPGTIEQFF
TGTGCCAGCAGCCCCGGGACAATAGAGCAGTTCTTC
>TRBD1|TRBJ1-1|TRBV11-2|NA
CASSRTGGGGTEAFF
TGTGCCAGCAGTAGAACAGGGGGGGGCGGCACTGAAGCTTTCTTT
>NA|TRBJ1-6|TRBV19|few
CASSFNRDSPLHF
TGTGCCAGTAGTTTCAACAGAGATTCACCCCTCCACTTT
>NA|TRBJ1-2|TRBV27|NA
CASSLSPVAGYGYTF
TGTGCCAGCAGTTTATCCCCCGTCGCAGGCTATGGCTACACCTTC
>NA|TRBJ2-4|TRBV19|NA
CASSIDWTATGLGKNIQYF
TGTGCCAGTAGTATAGATTGGACAGCTACGGGATTGGGCAAAAACATTCAGTACTTC
>TRBD1|TRBJ2-2|TRBV2|NA
CASRAQGVGELFF
TGTGCCAGCAGGGCACAGGGGGTCGGGGAGCTGTTTTTT
>NA|TRBJ1-2|TRBV6-5|NA
CASSYSGTTNYGYTF
TGTGCCAGCAGTTACTCTGGGACAACTAACTATGGCTACACCTTC
>TRBD1|TRBJ1-3|TRBV2|NA
CARRLRDREYGNTIYF
TGTGCCAGACGACTCAGAGACAGGGAGTATGGAAACACCATATATTTT
>TRBD2|TRBJ2-7|TRBV9|NA
CASSVLAGGPREQYF
TGTGCCAGCAGCGTACTAGCGGGGGGGCCGAGGGAGCAGTACTTC
>NA|TRBJ1-4|TRBV6-1|NA
CASSETPGVDEKLFF
TGTGCCAGCAGTGAAACCCCAGGGGTCGATGAAAAACTGTTTTTT
>NA|TRBJ1-1|TRBV28|NA
CAGTSRMNTEAFF
TGTGCCGGCACCAGTCGAATGAACACTGAAGCTTTCTTT
>NA|TRBJ1-2|TRBV2|once
CASIIRNGGRGGYTF
TGTGCCAGCATAATAAGGAACGGGGGGCGAGGTGGCTACACCTTC
>TRBD1|TRBJ2-3|TRBV5-1|NA
CASSSLQGMHPTQYF
TGCGCCAGCAGCTCGTTACAGGGGATGCACCCCACGCAGTATTTT
>NA|TRBJ1-3|TRBV6-5|NA
CASSKGYTIYF
TGTGCCAGCAGTAAGGGGTACACCATATATTTT
>NA|TRBJ1-1|TRBV28|NA
CASSDSHEAFF
TGTGCCAGCAGTGACAGCCATGAAGCTTTCTTT
>TRBD1|TRBJ2-7|TRBV6-6|NA
CASSYSAGGPYEQYF
TGTGCCAGCAGTTACTCTGCAGGGGGCCCCTACGAGCAGTACTTC
>NA|TRBJ1-2|TRBV9|NA
CASSVARASQSSNYGYTF
TGTGCCAGCAGCGTAGCGAGGGCCAGTCAATCATCTAACTATGGCTACACCTTC
>TRBD1|TRBJ2-5|TRBV19|NA
CASSILGQQQETQYF
TGTGCCAGTAGTATCCTGGGACAGCAACAGGAGACCCAGTACTTC
>NA|TRBJ2-2|TRBV3-1/TRBV3-2|once
CASSQYSTGELFF
TGTGCCAGCAGCCAATATTCGACCGGGGAGCTGTTTTTT
>NA|TRBJ1-6|TRBV5-1|NA
CASSSKVRGGNSPLHF
TGCGCCAGCAGCTCCAAGGTCCGAGGTGGTAATTCACCCCTCCACTTT
>NA|TRBJ1-4|TRBV6-1|NA
CASSEKAGRNEKLFF
TGTGCCAGCAGTGAAAAGGCAGGAAGAAATGAAAAACTGTTTTTT
>NA|TRBJ1-1|TRBV2|NA
CASSLNTEAFF
TGTGCCAGCAGCCTTAACACTGAAGCTTTCTTT
>TRBD1|TRBJ1-6|TRBV5-8|NA
CASSHRGHRTNSPLHF
TGTGCCAGCAGCCACAGGGGGCACCGAACGAATTCACCCCTCCACTTT